A selection of T cell receptor beta chains follows, all from one sample in a study of blood T cell repertoires in COVID-19. Produced via immunoSEQ multiplex PCR; TCRdb's table is partial and in-frame only. Altogether 350,000 to 550,000 clones are present, around 87% being singletons, with the ten largest covering approximately 1.2%. The sequencing input was PBMCs or T cells enriched from blood (not recorded which). The receptor source for this set is a man aged 25 to 45 who had recovered from COVID-19. Both conserved end residues are part of each CDR3. The D gene is left open where the match is weak. Rows may omit the clone size; those that give it use once, few, many or a size class.

v_call	clone_size	j_call	cdr3_length	d_call	cdr3_aa	cdr3_nt
TRBV28	NA	TRBJ1-1	16	NA	CASSSPLRTEGTEAFF	TGTGCCAGCAGCTCGCCCCTGAGGACAGAGGGCACTGAAGCTTTCTTT
TRBV5-6	NA	TRBJ2-7	12	NA	CASSFGVYEQYF	TGTGCCAGCAGCTTCGGGGTCTACGAGCAGTACTTC
TRBV7-8	NA	TRBJ2-6	16	NA	CASSLNGGAGANVLTF	TGTGCCAGCAGCCTAAACGGAGGCGCTGGGGCCAACGTCCTGACTTTC
TRBV12-5	NA	TRBJ2-7	17	TRBD1	CASGLVLGQGVTYEQYF	TGTGCTAGTGGTTTGGTACTAGGACAGGGGGTCACCTACGAGCAGTACTTC
TRBV5-1	NA	TRBJ2-2	15	NA	CASSLFPSGTGELFF	TGCGCCAGCAGCTTGTTTCCTAGTGGGACCGGGGAGCTGTTTTTT
TRBV7-2	NA	TRBJ1-1	12	TRBD1	CASSRTGLEAFF	TGTGCCAGCAGCAGGACAGGGCTTGAAGCTTTCTTT
TRBV27	NA	TRBJ1-5	14	NA	CASSLNEFNQPQHF	TGTGCCAGCAGTTTAAACGAGTTCAATCAGCCCCAGCATTTT
TRBV5-4	few	TRBJ1-1	15	TRBD1	CASSSRTGLNTEAFF	TGTGCCAGCAGCTCCCGGACAGGGCTGAACACTGAAGCTTTCTTT
TRBV27	NA	TRBJ1-1	14	NA	CASNGGQRSSKAFF	TGTGCCTCCAACGGGGGGCAAAGGAGTTCGAAAGCTTTCTTT
TRBV6-4	NA	TRBJ1-6	15	NA	CASSERGAYNSPLHF	TGTGCCAGCAGTGAACGGGGGGCCTATAATTCACCCCTCCACTTT
TRBV30	NA	TRBJ2-4	17	TRBD2	CAWSGTSVGAAKNIQYF	TGTGCCTGGTCCGGGACTAGCGTTGGAGCGGCCAAAAACATTCAGTACTTC
TRBV18	once	TRBJ2-3	15	TRBD1	CASSPQTGSTDTQYF	TGTGCCAGCTCACCGCAGACAGGGTCCACAGATACGCAGTATTTT
TRBV5-1	few	TRBJ1-4	14	NA	CASSTTGIYEKLFF	TGCGCCAGCAGCACAACAGGGATCTATGAAAAACTGTTTTTT
TRBV18	NA	TRBJ2-3	16	TRBD2	CASSPPERELTDTQYF	TGTGCCAGCTCACCACCTGAGCGGGAACTAACAGATACGCAGTATTTT
TRBV9	NA	TRBJ2-7	12	NA	CASSVDGYEQYF	TGTGCCAGCAGCGTAGACGGGTACGAGCAGTACTTC
TRBV6-5	NA	TRBJ1-1	14	NA	CASRPRTANTEAFF	TGTGCCAGCAGACCTCGGACAGCGAACACTGAAGCTTTCTTT
TRBV12-3/TRBV12-4	NA	TRBJ1-1	12	NA	CASRQTGLEAFF	TGTGCCAGCAGGCAAACAGGTTTGGAGGCTTTCTTT
TRBV30	NA	TRBJ1-3	13	NA	CAWSQHSGNTIYF	TGTGCCTGGAGTCAACATTCTGGAAACACCATATATTTT
TRBV6-5	NA	TRBJ2-1	15	NA	CASSYPGSGNNEQFF	TGTGCCAGCAGTTACCCGGGGAGCGGAAACAATGAGCAGTTCTTC
TRBV29-1	NA	TRBJ2-3	13	NA	CSLTGTYTDTQYF	TGCAGCCTTACCGGGACTTACACAGATACGCAGTATTTT
TRBV28	NA	TRBJ1-4	15	NA	CASSPGGRTNEKLFF	TGTGCCAGCTCCCCCGGAGGTAGAACTAATGAAAAACTGTTTTTT
TRBV6-6	NA	TRBJ2-7	12	NA	CASSSQRGEQYF	TGTGCCAGCAGTTCACAGAGGGGGGAGCAGTACTTC
TRBV29-1	NA	TRBJ1-2	13	TRBD1	CSVHLGQDYGYTF	TGCAGCGTACACTTGGGACAGGACTATGGCTACACCTTC
TRBV19	NA	TRBJ1-3	16	NA	CASTFQRGSSGNTIYF	TGTGCCAGTACCTTTCAAAGGGGGAGCTCTGGAAACACCATATATTTT
TRBV2	NA	TRBJ2-5	16	TRBD2	CASSEVTTSTQETQYF	TGTGCCAGCAGTGAAGTCACGACTAGCACCCAAGAGACCCAGTACTTC
TRBV15	NA	TRBJ2-1	14	TRBD2	CATSIGGGVSEQFF	TGTGCCACCAGCATCGGGGGAGGGGTGAGTGAGCAGTTCTTC
TRBV30	once	TRBJ2-1	12	NA	CAWSVPFNEQFF	TGTGCCTGGAGTGTCCCTTTTAATGAGCAGTTCTTC
TRBV21-1	NA	TRBJ1-5	16	NA	CASSSCWTGPNQPQHF	TGTGCCAGCAGCAGCTGTTGGACAGGGCCGAATCAGCCTCAGCATTTT
TRBV19	NA	TRBJ2-3	15	TRBD1	CASSIEDRAVNTQYF	TGTGCCAGTAGTATAGAGGACAGGGCTGTGAATACGCAGTATTTT
TRBV24-1	NA	TRBJ2-1	12	NA	CATSDPSPRLFF	TGTGCCACCAGTGATCCCTCGCCGCGGTTGTTCTTC
TRBV7-2	NA	TRBJ2-2	16	TRBD1	CASSLGRDRVSGELFF	TGTGCCAGCAGCCTTGGGAGGGACAGGGTATCCGGGGAGCTGTTTTTT
TRBV24-1	NA	TRBJ2-7	14	TRBD1	CATSDTGTAYEQYF	TGTGCCACCAGTGACACCGGGACAGCCTACGAGCAGTACTTC
TRBV6-2/TRBV6-3	NA	TRBJ2-1	15	TRBD1	CASSSPGQGWNEQFF	TGTGCCAGCAGCTCCCCGGGACAGGGATGGAATGAGCAGTTCTTC
TRBV19	NA	TRBJ2-1	15	TRBD2	CASSLAGVSYNEQFF	TGTGCCAGTAGTTTAGCGGGAGTTTCCTACAATGAGCAGTTCTTC
TRBV10-3	NA	TRBJ2-3	23	TRBD2	CAILGTGARNGTSGRVLTDTQYF	TGTGCCATCTTGGGGACAGGGGCTCGAAACGGGACTAGCGGGAGGGTACTCACAGATACGCAGTATTTT
TRBV29-1	NA	TRBJ2-7	11	NA	CSVVSGYEQYF	TGCAGCGTCGTCAGCGGTTACGAGCAGTACTTC
TRBV6-5	NA	TRBJ2-7	13	NA	CATKTGRTDEQYF	TGTGCCACCAAAACAGGGCGTACCGACGAGCAGTACTTC
TRBV5-1	NA	TRBJ2-1	15	TRBD2	CASSHGLGSWDEQFF	TGCGCCAGCAGCCACGGACTAGGTAGTTGGGATGAGCAGTTCTTC
TRBV3-1/TRBV3-2	NA	TRBJ2-7	16	NA	CASSQGVSSQSYEQYF	TGTGCCAGCAGCCAAGGAGTTAGCTCGCAATCCTACGAGCAGTACTTC
TRBV2	NA	TRBJ2-7	13	NA	CASMVAPRGEQYF	TGTGCCAGCATGGTAGCGCCCCGGGGCGAGCAGTACTTC
TRBV29-1	NA	TRBJ2-3	14	TRBD2	CSTGGLAGEDTQYF	TGCAGCACCGGCGGGCTAGCGGGAGAAGATACGCAGTATTTT
TRBV7-8	NA	TRBJ2-1	19	TRBD2	CASSLKRPWAGGIYNEQFF	TGTGCCAGCAGCCTCAAACGCCCCTGGGCGGGAGGGATCTACAATGAGCAGTTCTTC
TRBV29-1	NA	TRBJ1-2	11	NA	CSVTGNHGYTF	TGCAGCGTCACGGGAAATCATGGCTACACCTTC
TRBV7-9	few	TRBJ1-4	17	NA	CASSLTLTSTTGTELFF	TGTGCCAGCAGCCTAACTCTGACATCCACCACGGGAACAGAACTGTTTTTT
TRBV19	NA	TRBJ1-1	13	NA	CASKVRGNTEAFF	TGTGCCAGTAAGGTCCGGGGGAACACTGAAGCTTTCTTT
TRBV10-1	NA	TRBJ2-3	16	TRBD1	CASSAGLGQGPDTQYF	TGCGCCAGCAGTGCGGGTTTGGGACAGGGTCCAGATACGCAGTATTTT
TRBV6-5	once	TRBJ2-7	15	NA	CASSLGVAEGYEQYF	TGTGCCAGCAGTCTCGGGGTAGCGGAGGGCTACGAGCAGTACTTC
TRBV11-2	few	TRBJ1-2	13	NA	CASSLGQVYGYTF	TGTGCCAGCAGCTTAGGACAGGTATATGGCTACACCTTC
TRBV7-9	NA	TRBJ2-7	17	TRBD2	CASSFTSGRPASYEQYF	TGTGCCAGCAGCTTTACTAGCGGGAGGCCAGCATCCTACGAGCAGTACTTC
TRBV9	NA	TRBJ2-3	15	NA	CASSARGVTADTQYF	TGTGCCAGCAGCGCCCGTGGAGTGACCGCAGATACGCAGTATTTT
TRBV2	NA	TRBJ1-5	14	NA	CASRLDRSGQPQHF	TGTGCCAGCAGGCTAGATCGGTCCGGTCAGCCCCAGCATTTT
TRBV7-9	NA	TRBJ1-4	14	NA	CASSLEGLNEKLFF	TGTGCCAGCAGCTTGGAGGGATTAAATGAAAAACTGTTTTTT
TRBV7-2	NA	TRBJ2-1	15	NA	CASSLDRGPYNEQFF	TGTGCCAGCAGCTTAGACCGAGGCCCCTACAATGAGCAGTTCTTC
TRBV5-4	NA	TRBJ1-4	14	TRBD1	CASSLGTGSEKLFF	TGTGCCAGCAGCTTAGGGACAGGGAGTGAAAAACTGTTTTTT